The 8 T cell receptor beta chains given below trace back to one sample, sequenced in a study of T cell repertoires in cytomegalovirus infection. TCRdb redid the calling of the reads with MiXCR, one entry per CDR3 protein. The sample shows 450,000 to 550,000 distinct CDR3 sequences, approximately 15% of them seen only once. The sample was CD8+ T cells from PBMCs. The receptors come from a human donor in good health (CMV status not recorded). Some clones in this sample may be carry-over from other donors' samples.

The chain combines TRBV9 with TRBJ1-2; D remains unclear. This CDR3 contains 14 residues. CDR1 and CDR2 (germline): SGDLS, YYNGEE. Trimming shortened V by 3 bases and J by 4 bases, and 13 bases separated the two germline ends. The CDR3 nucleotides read TGTGCCAGCAGCGAGACGGACGGTTCCTATGGCTACACCTTC. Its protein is CASSETDGSYGYTF.

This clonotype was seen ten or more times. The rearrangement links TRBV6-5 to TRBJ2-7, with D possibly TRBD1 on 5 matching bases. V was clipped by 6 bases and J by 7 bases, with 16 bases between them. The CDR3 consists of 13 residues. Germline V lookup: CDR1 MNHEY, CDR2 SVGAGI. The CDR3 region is CASRGQGIGEQYF. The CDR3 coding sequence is TGTGCCAGCAGAGGGCAGGGTATAGGGGAGCAGTACTTC.

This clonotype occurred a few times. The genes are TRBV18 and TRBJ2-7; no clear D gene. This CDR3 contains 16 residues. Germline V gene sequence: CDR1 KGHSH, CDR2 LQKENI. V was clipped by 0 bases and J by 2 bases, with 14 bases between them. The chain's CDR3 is CASSPPAADGAYEQYF. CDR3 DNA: TGTGCCAGCTCACCACCGGCGGCGGATGGGGCCTACGAGCAGTACTTC.

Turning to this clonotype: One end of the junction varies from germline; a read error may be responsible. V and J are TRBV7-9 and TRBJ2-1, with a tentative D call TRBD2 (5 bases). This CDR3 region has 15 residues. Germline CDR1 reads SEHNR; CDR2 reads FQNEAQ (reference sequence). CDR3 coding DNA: TGTGCCAGCAGCCTTAGCGAATCAACCTACAATGATCAGTTATTC. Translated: CASSLSESTYNDQLF. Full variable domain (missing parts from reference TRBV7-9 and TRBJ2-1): DTGVSQNPRHKITKRGQNVTFRCDPISEHNRLYWYRQTLGQGPEFLTYFQNEAQLEKSRLLSDRFSAERPKGSFSTLEIQRTEQGDSAMYLCASSLSESTYNDQLFGPGTRLTVL.

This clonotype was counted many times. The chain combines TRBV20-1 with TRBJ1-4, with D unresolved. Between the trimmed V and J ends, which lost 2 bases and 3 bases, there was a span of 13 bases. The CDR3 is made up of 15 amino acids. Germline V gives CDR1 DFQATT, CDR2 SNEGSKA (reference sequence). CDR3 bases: TGCAGTGCTAGATTACGGGAAACCGCTAATGAAAAACTGTTTTTT. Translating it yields CSARLRETANEKLFF.

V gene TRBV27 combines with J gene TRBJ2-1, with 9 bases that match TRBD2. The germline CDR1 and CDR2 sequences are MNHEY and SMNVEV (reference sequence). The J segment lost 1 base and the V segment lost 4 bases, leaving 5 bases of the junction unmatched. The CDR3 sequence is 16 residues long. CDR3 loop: CASSSLAGASYNEQFF. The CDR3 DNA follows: TGTGCCAGCAGTTCGTTAGCGGGAGCGTCCTACAATGAGCAGTTCTTC.

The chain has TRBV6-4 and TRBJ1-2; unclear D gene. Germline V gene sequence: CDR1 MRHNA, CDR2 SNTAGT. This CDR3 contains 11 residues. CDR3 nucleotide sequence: TGTAGATTCGAGGTGCACTATGGCTACACCTTC. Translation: CRFEVHYGYTF.

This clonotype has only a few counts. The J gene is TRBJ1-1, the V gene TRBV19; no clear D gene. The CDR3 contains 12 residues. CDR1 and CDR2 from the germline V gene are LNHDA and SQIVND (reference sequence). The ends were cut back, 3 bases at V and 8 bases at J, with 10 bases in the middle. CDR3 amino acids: CASSMTGVEAFF. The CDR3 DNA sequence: TGTGCCAGTAGTATGACCGGGGTAGAAGCTTTCTTT.